A selection of T cell receptor beta chains follows, all from one sample in a study of shared clonotypes between healthy human individuals. Sequenced by immunoSEQ multiplex PCR; TCRdb stores in-frame clones only, minus some. Here the sample spans around 510,000 clones, about 96% being singletons. The material sequenced was naive CD4+ T cells sorted from blood. These receptors originate from a woman aged 30 to 39 in good health. Each CDR3 is given with its conserved first and last residue. A D gene is named only where the DNA matches it firmly. The size of a clone is reported for some rows only, either as once, few or many, or as a class for expanded clones.

J gene	clone size	V gene	D gene	CDR3 protein	CDR3 DNA
TRBJ2-7	-	TRBV21-1	-	CASSVRTTYEQYF	TGTGCCAGCAGTGTCAGGACTACCTACGAGCAGTACTTC
TRBJ1-4	once	TRBV5-4	-	CASSLDFSSNEKLFF	TGTGCCAGCAGCTTGGATTTCAGTTCTAATGAAAAACTGTTTTTT
TRBJ1-1	-	TRBV5-8	-	CASSAGHLNTEAFF	TGTGCCAGCAGCGCGGGACACCTGAACACTGAAGCTTTCTTT
TRBJ2-5	-	TRBV28	-	CASSLGGGGRETQYF	TGTGCCAGCAGTTTAGGGGGAGGGGGCAGGGAGACCCAGTACTTC
TRBJ2-1	-	TRBV28	TRBD2	CASSPPASGDYNEQFF	TGTGCCAGCAGTCCCCCCGCTAGCGGGGATTACAATGAGCAGTTCTTC
TRBJ2-5	-	TRBV5-1	TRBD2	CASSLVGTSGSEGETQYF	TGCGCCAGCAGCTTGGTGGGGACTAGCGGGAGCGAGGGGGAGACCCAGTACTTC
TRBJ2-7	few	TRBV7-9	-	CASSLVSSEQYF	TGTGCCAGCAGCTTAGTTTCCAGCGAGCAGTACTTC
TRBJ1-1	-	TRBV18	TRBD1	CASSPGTGWGEAFF	TGTGCCAGCTCCCCAGGGACAGGGTGGGGTGAAGCTTTCTTT
TRBJ1-3	-	TRBV5-1	-	CASSLAPTSGNTIYF	TGCGCCAGCAGCTTGGCTCCGACTAGCGGAAACACCATATATTTT
TRBJ2-1	-	TRBV20-1	-	CSARPIAEQFF	TGCAGTGCTAGACCTATAGCGGAGCAGTTCTTC
TRBJ1-5	once	TRBV7-9	-	CASSLSASGGQPQHF	TGTGCCAGCAGCTTAAGCGCAAGTGGGGGTCAGCCCCAGCATTTT
TRBJ2-2	-	TRBV29-1	-	CSVADRITGELFF	TGCAGCGTGGCCGACAGGATCACCGGGGAGCTGTTTTTT
TRBJ1-1	-	TRBV6-5	-	CATRQSVGGTEAFF	TGTGCCACCCGCCAATCTGTAGGTGGCACTGAAGCTTTCTTT
TRBJ2-1	once	TRBV7-8	-	CASSLVGWNEQFF	TGTGCCAGCAGCTTAGTCGGGTGGAATGAGCAGTTCTTC
TRBJ2-7	-	TRBV21-1	-	CANCQGLPYEQYF	TGTGCCAACTGTCAGGGGCTCCCCTACGAGCAGTACTTC
TRBJ2-7	-	TRBV4-1	-	CASSQMDIYEQYF	TGCGCCAGCAGCCAAATGGACATCTACGAGCAGTACTTC
TRBJ1-5	-	TRBV18	-	CASSPSRNQPQHF	TGTGCCAGCTCACCATCCCGCAATCAGCCCCAGCATTTT
TRBJ2-7	-	TRBV7-9	TRBD2	CASSLRAGVYEQYF	TGTGCCAGCAGCTTACGAGCGGGAGTGTACGAGCAGTACTTC
TRBJ2-1	-	TRBV28	TRBD2	CASSLATSGRVEQFF	TGTGCCAGCAGTTTAGCAACTAGCGGGAGGGTTGAGCAGTTCTTC
TRBJ2-3	-	TRBV7-2	-	CASSLDWLRDTQYF	TGTGCCAGCAGCTTAGATTGGTTGCGCGATACGCAGTATTTT
TRBJ1-3	-	TRBV28	-	CASSSAADSGNTIYF	TGTGCCAGCAGTTCAGCGGCCGACTCTGGAAACACCATATATTTT
TRBJ2-7	-	TRBV10-3	TRBD1	CAISDPGQGSNEQYF	TGTGCCATCAGTGACCCGGGACAGGGTTCAAACGAGCAGTACTTC
TRBJ2-1	-	TRBV6-5	TRBD2	CASSYGGGAEWDEQFF	TGTGCCAGCAGTTACGGGGGGGGTGCCGAGTGGGATGAGCAGTTCTTC
TRBJ1-2	-	TRBV7-3	TRBD1	CASSPVDRPNYGYTF	TGTGCCAGCAGCCCGGTGGACAGGCCCAACTATGGCTACACCTTC
TRBJ2-1	-	TRBV7-2	TRBD2	CASSLGGTASGFYNEQFF	TGTGCCAGCAGCTTAGGGGGTACAGCTAGCGGGTTCTACAATGAGCAGTTCTTC
TRBJ2-3	-	TRBV19	-	CACRGVSTDTQYF	TGTGCCTGCCGGGGAGTGAGCACAGATACGCAGTATTTT
TRBJ2-1	-	TRBV19	-	CASSREGVGGEQFF	TGTGCCAGTAGTAGGGAGGGGGTAGGGGGTGAGCAGTTCTTC
TRBJ2-7	-	TRBV6-1	TRBD2	CASIPAGDPFEQYF	TGTGCCAGCATCCCAGCGGGAGACCCCTTCGAGCAGTACTTC
TRBJ2-7	-	TRBV6-1	-	CASSQRGPYEQYF	TGTGCCAGCAGCCAACGGGGGCCCTACGAGCAGTACTTC
TRBJ2-3	-	TRBV10-3	TRBD1	CATMGQGADTQYF	TGTGCCACGATGGGACAGGGAGCAGATACGCAGTATTTT
TRBJ2-2	-	TRBV28	TRBD1	CASYGQGVTGELFF	TGTGCCAGTTACGGACAGGGGGTAACCGGGGAGCTGTTTTTT
TRBJ2-7	-	TRBV5-6	TRBD1	CASSSPGQGSYEQYF	TGTGCCAGCAGCTCCCCGGGACAGGGTTCCTACGAGCAGTACTTC
TRBJ1-4	-	TRBV5-6	-	CASSSRPLNEKLFF	TGTGCCAGCAGCTCCAGGCCTTTGAATGAAAAACTGTTTTTT
TRBJ1-1	-	TRBV7-9	TRBD1	CASRGRDRGLNTEAFF	TGTGCCAGCAGGGGACGGGACAGGGGGCTTAATACTGAAGCTTTCTTT
TRBJ2-1	-	TRBV9	TRBD1	CASSAGTGSYNEQFF	TGTGCCAGCAGCGCCGGGACAGGCTCCTACAATGAGCAGTTCTTC
TRBJ2-3	-	TRBV19	TRBD2	CASSQTGLAESTDTQYF	TGTGCCAGTAGTCAAACGGGACTAGCGGAGAGCACAGATACGCAGTATTTT
TRBJ2-7	-	TRBV10-2	TRBD1	CASQDRSSYEQYF	TGCGCCAGCCAGGACAGGAGCTCCTACGAGCAGTACTTC
TRBJ1-5	-	TRBV5-8	-	CASSSGTLLDSNQPQHF	TGTGCCAGCAGCTCGGGGACCCTGCTAGATAGCAATCAGCCCCAGCATTTT
TRBJ2-7	-	TRBV6-5	-	CASSYSGDTGYEQYF	TGTGCCAGCAGTTACTCAGGGGACACCGGCTATGAGCAGTACTTC
TRBJ2-5	-	TRBV5-1	-	CASSLVGQETQYF	TGCGCCAGCAGCTTGGTCGGCCAAGAGACCCAGTACTTC
TRBJ1-4	-	TRBV30	TRBD1	CAWRTQGGGREKLFF	TGTGCCTGGAGGACCCAGGGGGGTGGAAGGGAAAAACTGTTTTTT
TRBJ2-1	-	TRBV14	-	CASSQVIGTNEQFF	TGTGCCAGCAGCCAAGTCATCGGCACCAATGAGCAGTTCTTC
TRBJ2-6	-	TRBV2	-	CASTFPSPAGANVLTF	TGTGCCAGCACCTTCCCGAGCCCGGCGGGGGCCAACGTCCTGACTTTC
TRBJ1-1	-	TRBV2	-	CASRRGLNTEAFF	TGTGCCAGCAGGAGGGGGTTGAACACTGAAGCTTTCTTT
TRBJ2-7	-	TRBV15	TRBD2	CATSRAGGSSYEQYF	TGTGCCACCAGCAGAGCGGGCGGGAGCTCCTACGAGCAGTACTTC
TRBJ1-5	-	TRBV25-1	-	CASSQDSHRPQHF	TGTGCCAGCAGTCAGGACAGTCATCGGCCCCAGCATTTT
TRBJ2-7	-	TRBV28	-	CAGSGPSGTSYEQYF	TGTGCCGGAAGCGGGCCAAGCGGAACATCCTACGAGCAGTACTTC
TRBJ1-2	-	TRBV28	-	CASSLPPPGGYTF	TGTGCCAGCAGTTTACCCCCACCCGGCGGCTACACCTTC
TRBJ1-4	-	TRBV28	-	CASSARTGKKVTNEKLFF	TGTGCCAGCAGCGCCCGGACGGGAAAAAAAGTCACTAATGAAAAACTGTTTTTT
TRBJ2-5	-	TRBV28	-	CASIATGLETQYF	TGTGCCAGCATCGCCACAGGACTAGAGACCCAGTACTTC
TRBJ1-5	-	TRBV18	TRBD1	CASSSTGPAGNQPQHF	TGTGCCAGCTCATCGACAGGGCCCGCTGGCAATCAGCCCCAGCATTTT
TRBJ2-3	-	TRBV5-4	-	CASSPGSHDLDTQYF	TGTGCCAGCAGCCCCGGGTCCCACGACCTAGATACGCAGTATTTT
TRBJ1-5	-	TRBV15	-	CATSSTGYSNQPQHF	TGTGCCACCAGCAGTACGGGGTATAGCAATCAGCCCCAGCATTTT
TRBJ2-1	-	TRBV27	-	CASSFFSGAYNEQFF	TGTGCCAGCAGTTTCTTTTCAGGGGCCTACAATGAGCAGTTCTTC
TRBJ2-2	once	TRBV6-6	-	CASSHPRLPGELFF	TGTGCCAGCAGTCACCCTCGTTTGCCCGGGGAGCTGTTTTTT
TRBJ1-4	once	TRBV19	-	CASSIAGNEKLFF	TGTGCCAGTAGTATAGCGGGGAATGAAAAACTGTTTTTT